The 26 T cell receptor beta chains reported below all come from one sample, sequenced in a study of T-cell reconstitution after alpha-beta-depleted transplantation in children. Unique molecular identifiers tagged the TCRbeta library. TCRdb reprocessed the PCR reads via MiXCR and lists one record per CDR3 protein. The sample consists of 500,000 or so distinct CDR3 sequences, over 25% of them appearing once. The sample was PBMCs from the stem cell graft donor, taken from the stem cell graft. These TCRs come from a human donor who donated a stem cell graft to a child with aplastic anemia.

This clonotype was picked up a small number of times. This rearrangement joins TRBV7-2 to TRBJ1-1; D uncertain. This CDR3 spans 14 amino acids. The germline V gene encodes CDR1 SGHTA and CDR2 FQGNSA. The V gene lost 1 base and the J gene lost 0 bases, with 6 bases spanning the gap. CDR3 in amino acids: CASSLDDMNTEAFF. In DNA, the CDR3 is TGTGCCAGCAGCTTAGATGATATGAACACTGAAGCTTTCTTT.

This clonotype was seen only a few times. The chain carries TRBV4-2 and TRBJ1-1, with D uncertain. CDR1 is LGHNA and CDR2 is YNFKEQ in the germline V gene. Trimming took off 1 base at V and 9 bases at J, with 12 bases between the two ends. The CDR3 runs 13 residues. The CDR3 DNA sequence: TGTGCCAGCAGCCAAGGAGTTGGTCTCCAAGCTTTCTTT. This gives the protein CASSQGVGLQAFF.

The chain employs TRBV29-1 and TRBJ2-3; 10 nucleotides align to TRBD2. V shed 5 bases and J 1 base; nucleotides not matched to a gene: 9. CDR3 length equals 16 residues. The V gene's germline CDR1 is SQVTM and CDR2 ANQGSEA. CDR3 bases: TGCAGCGTTCGAAGCGGGAGGGGTTGGGGCACAGATACGCAGTATTTT. It is translated as CSVRSGRGWGTDTQYF.

The J gene is TRBJ2-5, the V gene TRBV12-3 or TRBV12-4; the D gene could be TRBD1 or TRBD2 (5 bases each). The CDR3 has 13 amino acids. Deletions cut 6 bases from V and 4 bases from J, with 12 bases between. This CDR3 is CASSKHGGETQYF. CDR3 nucleotides: TGTGCCAGCAGCAAGCATGGGGGAGAGACCCAGTACTTC.

This clonotype was counted a few times. The chain combines TRBV7-2 with TRBJ2-2; no firm D call. CDR1 is SGHTA and CDR2 is FQGNSA in the germline V gene. Between the trimmed V and J ends, which lost 5 bases and 2 bases, there was a span of 9 bases. The CDR3 consists of 14 residues. The CDR3 sequence is CASSPNTNTGELFF. The CDR3 nucleotides read TGTGCCAGCAGCCCCAATACTAACACCGGGGAGCTGTTTTTT.

This clonotype has only one observation. V usage is TRBV3-1 and J usage is TRBJ1-5; 12 bases align to TRBD1. V shed 0 bases, J shed 11 bases, and the junction held 8 bases outside the gene matches. CDR3 length: 16 residues. Germline V gives CDR1 LGHDT, CDR2 YNNKEL (reference sequence). This chain's CDR3 is CASSQDPGTGGSSQHF. Here the CDR3 DNA reads TGTGCCAGCAGCCAAGATCCCGGGACAGGGGGCTCTTCCCAGCATTTT.

The chain couples TRBV6-5 to TRBJ2-3; D is ambiguous. V lost 2 bases and J lost 1, with 10 bases in between. CDR1 and CDR2 from the germline V gene are MNHEY and SVGAGI. CDR3 length: 15 residues. The CDR3 loop is CASSYGVSGTDTQYF. The CDR3 DNA reads as TGTGCCAGCAGTTACGGGGTGAGCGGCACAGATACGCAGTATTTT.

V and J are TRBV27 and TRBJ1-1; 7 bases are shared with TRBD1. The CDR3 totals 15 residues. V lost 2 bases to trimming and J lost 5 bases; unmatched junction nucleotides: 8. Germline assignment: CDR1 MNHEY and CDR2 SMNVEV (reference sequence). The CDR3 nucleotides read TGTGCCAGCAGTTTACGTCCTATGACAGGGACTGAAGCTTTCTTT. Residues: CASSLRPMTGTEAFF.

The chain has TRBV12-3 or TRBV12-4 and TRBJ2-5; D is perhaps TRBD2 (6 bases). The CDR3 length is 17 residues. V lost 5 bases, J lost 3 bases, and 22 bases lay in between. The CDR3 bases are TGTGCCAGCAGTGACCTGCGAGGGACTTACTTTAAAGAGACCCAGTACTTC. Amino acids: CASSDLRGTYFKETQYF.

This chain uses TRBV5-4 with TRBJ2-7; D is ambiguous. Germline loops: CDR1 SGHNT, CDR2 YYREEE (reference sequence). There are 14 residues in the CDR3. With 3 bases removed from V and 5 bases from J, the gap between germline ends came to 15 bases. Here the CDR3 DNA reads TGTGCCAGCAGCTCCGTGCTGCGTAGGGACGAGCAGTACTTC. This sequence encodes CASSSVLRRDEQYF.

The chain links TRBV5-1 to TRBJ2-1; D may be TRBD1 or TRBD2 (6 bases each). This CDR3 is built from 16 residues. Germline CDR1 and CDR2: SGHRS and YFSETQ. V was cut by 4 bases and J by 8 bases, with 22 bases left in between. The CDR3 reads CASSEDYRVGIYEQFF. The CDR3 DNA reads TGCGCCAGCAGCGAGGACTACAGGGTTGGTATCTATGAGCAGTTCTTC. Using reference TRBV5-1 and TRBJ2-1 for the parts outside the CDR3, the full variable domain is KAGVTQTPRYLIKTRGQQVTLSCSPISGHRSVSWYQQTPGQGLQFLFEYFSETQRNKGNFPGRFSGRQFSNSRSEMNVSTLELGDSALYLCASSEDYRVGIYEQFFGPGTRLTVL.

This chain joins TRBV10-3 and TRBJ1-5; 7 bases line up with TRBD1. The CDR3 extends over 14 amino acids. The V gene's germline CDR1 is ENHRY and CDR2 SYGVKD. V dropped 5 bases and J dropped 3; count of bases not matched to a gene: 4. The CDR3 region is CAISPTGNNQPQHF. The CDR3 coding sequence is TGTGCCATCAGTCCGACAGGGAACAATCAGCCCCAGCATTTT.

The chain has TRBV20-1 and TRBJ2-1, with TRBD2 identical over 12 bases. The J segment lost 7 bases and the V segment lost 6 bases, leaving 10 bases of the junction unmatched. From germline, CDR1 is DFQATT and CDR2 SNEGSKA (reference sequence). The CDR3 has 15 amino acids. This CDR3 reads CSASTGTSGSNEQFF. CDR3 nucleotide sequence: TGCAGTGCCTCTACCGGGACTAGCGGGTCAAATGAGCAGTTCTTC.

In its sample, this clonotype was seen a few times. This chain joins TRBV6-1 and TRBJ2-3, with 8 positions matching TRBD2. The CDR3 is 19 amino acids. V shed 2 bases and J 3 bases; nucleotides not matched to a gene: 16. Germline CDR1 is MNHNS and CDR2 is SASEGT. CDR3 coding DNA: TGTGCCAGCAGTGAAAAGAGAGCGGGAGCGGGCTGGGTGACAGATACGCAGTATTTT. Protein sequence: CASSEKRAGAGWVTDTQYF.

The chain links TRBV3-1 to TRBJ2-7; D is possibly TRBD2 (6 bases). Trimming shortened V by 4 bases and J by 6 bases, and 13 bases separated the two germline ends. The CDR3 sequence is 13 residues long. Germline loops: CDR1 LGHDT, CDR2 YNNKEL (reference sequence). CDR3 DNA sequence: TGTGCCAGCAGCCTTCTCCGCGGGACCGAGCAGTACGTC. This gives the protein CASSLLRGTEQYV.

The J gene is TRBJ1-4, the V gene TRBV7-8, with 9 bases identical to TRBD1. CDR1 SGHVS and CDR2 FQNEAQ come from the germline V gene. The CDR3 length is 15 residues. The V segment lost 4 bases and the J segment 5 bases; nucleotides outside the gene matches: 5. CDR3 DNA sequence: TGTGCCAGCAGCTCCACGGGACAGGGCAATGAAAAACTGTTTTTT. It codes for CASSSTGQGNEKLFF.

This clonotype was seen a few times. V and J are TRBV30 and TRBJ2-1; 8 nucleotides align to TRBD2. In germline, CDR1 is GTSNPN, CDR2 SVGIG (reference sequence). The V segment lost 3 bases and the J segment 7 bases; nucleotides outside the gene matches: 20. The CDR3 is made up of 18 amino acids. CDR3 DNA: TGTGCCTGGAGCCCTTTAACCGAACAAGCGGGAGAAACGAATGAGCAGTTCTTC. It translates to CAWSPLTEQAGETNEQFF.

The CDR3 nucleotides are TGTGCCACCAGCGGAGCCGGACAGGGGGACACTGAAGCTTTCTTT. As protein: CATSGAGQGDTEAFF. The chain is built from TRBV15 and TRBJ1-1, with TRBD1 matching 10 bases. In germline, CDR1 is LNHNV, CDR2 YYDKDF (reference sequence). Trimming removed 5 bases from V and 3 bases from J; junction bases left unmatched: 6. CDR3 size: 15 residues. Based on the CDR3 plus reference TRBV15 and TRBJ1-1, the full variable domain is DAMVIQNPRYQVTQFGKPVTLSCSQTLNHNVMYWYQQKSSQAPKLLFHYYDKDFNNEADTPDNFQSRRPNTSFCFLDIRSPGLGDTAMYLCATSGAGQGDTEAFFGQGTRLTVV.

This chain links TRBV28 with TRBJ1-2; D is uncertain. This CDR3 has 13 amino acids. The germline CDR1 and CDR2 sequences are MDHEN and SYDVKM. With 5 bases removed from V and 4 bases from J, the gap between germline ends came to 11 bases. The CDR3 DNA reads TGTGCCAGCAGTGCTACCGGGCCCTATGGCTACACCTTC. Protein product: CASSATGPYGYTF.

This clonotype was found a few times. This chain joins TRBV29-1 and TRBJ1-2, with 9 nucleotides matching TRBD1. The germline gives CDR1 SQVTM, CDR2 ANQGSEA. The CDR3 has 14 amino acids. Trimming removed 6 bases from V and 7 bases from J; junction bases left unmatched: 12. CDR3 loop: CSVPTPDRGGGYTF. CDR3 bases: TGCAGCGTCCCTACCCCGGACAGGGGAGGTGGCTACACCTTC.

The chain employs TRBV12-3 or TRBV12-4 and TRBJ2-2; D remains ambiguous. There are 16 residues in the CDR3. Trimming cost V 1 base and J 3 bases, with 12 bases left between them. The CDR3 reads CASSLGPGFDTGELFF. In DNA form, the CDR3 reads TGTGCCAGCAGTTTAGGCCCTGGGTTTGACACCGGGGAGCTGTTTTTT.

Only a few counts were recorded for this clonotype. This chain connects TRBV29-1 to TRBJ2-2, with a possible D match to TRBD2 (6 bases). The V and J ends lost 4 bases and 1 base respectively, with 10 bases between them. The CDR3 loop spans 14 amino acids. Germline V gene sequence: CDR1 SQVTM, CDR2 ANQGSEA. The CDR3 DNA follows: TGCAGCGTTGCCGGCGGGAAGAACACCGGGGAGCTGTTTTTT. Translation gives CSVAGGKNTGELFF.

This clonotype has a handful of counts. The rearrangement links TRBV11-1 to TRBJ2-3; 11 bases map to TRBD2. This CDR3 has 18 amino acids. The junction had 13 bases not matched to a gene; V was cut back by 6 bases and J by 2 bases. Looked up from germline, CDR1 is SGHAT and CDR2 is FQDESV (reference sequence). The CDR3 spells CASSGNIPGLADTDTQYF. For the CDR3, the DNA is TGTGCCAGCAGTGGCAACATCCCGGGACTAGCGGACACAGATACGCAGTATTTT.

The table lists this clonotype with a few counts. The junction differs from germline at one of its ends, possibly a read error. The chain carries TRBV6-5 and TRBJ1-1; TRBD1 might be the D (6 bases). CDR1 MNHEY and CDR2 SVGAGI come from the germline V gene. CDR3 length: 15 residues. This CDR3 is CASSDSGAMNTEAFF. CDR3 DNA sequence: TGTGCCAGCAGTGACTCAGGGGCGATGAACACTGAAGCTTTCTTT.

The chain has TRBV30 and TRBJ2-1, with 8 bases aligning to TRBD2. The CDR3 covers 14 residues. V lost 5 bases and J lost 5; bases outside the gene matches: 8. Germline CDR1 GTSNPN, CDR2 SVGIG (reference sequence). CDR3 region: CAWAKGLGDNEQFF. In DNA, the CDR3 is TGTGCCTGGGCAAAGGGACTAGGCGACAATGAGCAGTTCTTC.

The chain joins TRBV5-1 to TRBJ1-1; D possibly corresponds to TRBD1 (5 bases). The CDR3 has 14 residues. V lost 0 bases and J 5 bases, leaving 11 bases between the germline ends. Germline loops: CDR1 SGHRS, CDR2 YFSETQ. Written as DNA, the CDR3 is TGCGCCAGCAGCTTGGGAGGGGAGGTGACTGAAGCTTTCTTT. This codes for CASSLGGEVTEAFF.